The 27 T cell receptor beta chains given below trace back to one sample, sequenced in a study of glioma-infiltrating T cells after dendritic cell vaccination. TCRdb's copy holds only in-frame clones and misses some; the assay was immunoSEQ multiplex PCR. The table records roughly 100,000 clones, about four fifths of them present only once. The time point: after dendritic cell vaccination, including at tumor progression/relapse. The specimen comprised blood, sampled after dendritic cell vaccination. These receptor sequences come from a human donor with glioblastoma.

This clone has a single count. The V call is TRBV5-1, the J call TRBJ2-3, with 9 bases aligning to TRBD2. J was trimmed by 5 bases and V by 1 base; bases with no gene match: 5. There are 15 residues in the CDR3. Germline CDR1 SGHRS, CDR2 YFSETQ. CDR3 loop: CASSLRGLAGDTQYF. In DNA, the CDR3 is TGCGCCAGCAGCTTGCGGGGACTAGCAGGAGATACGCAGTATTTT.

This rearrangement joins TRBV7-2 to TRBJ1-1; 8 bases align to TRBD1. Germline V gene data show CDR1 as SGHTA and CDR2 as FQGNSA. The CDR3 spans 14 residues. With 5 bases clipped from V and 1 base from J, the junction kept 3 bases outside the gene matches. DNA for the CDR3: TGTGCCAGCAGCCCCGACAGGGGGAACACTGAAGCTTTCTTT. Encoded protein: CASSPDRGNTEAFF.

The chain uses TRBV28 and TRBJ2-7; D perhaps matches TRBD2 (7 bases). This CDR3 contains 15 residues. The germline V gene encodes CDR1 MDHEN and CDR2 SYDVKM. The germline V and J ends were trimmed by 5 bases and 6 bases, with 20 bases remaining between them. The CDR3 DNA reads TGTGCCAGCAGTCCCCCTACCGGGGGGCTGCGCGAGCAGTACTTC. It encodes CASSPPTGGLREQYF.

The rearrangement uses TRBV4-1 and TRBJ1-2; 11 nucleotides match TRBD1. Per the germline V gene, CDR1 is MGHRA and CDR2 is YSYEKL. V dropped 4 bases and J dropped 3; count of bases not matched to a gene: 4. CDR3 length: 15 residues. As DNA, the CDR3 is TGCGCCAGCAGCCCGGGACAGGGGGGAGACTATGGCTACACCTTC. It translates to CASSPGQGGDYGYTF.

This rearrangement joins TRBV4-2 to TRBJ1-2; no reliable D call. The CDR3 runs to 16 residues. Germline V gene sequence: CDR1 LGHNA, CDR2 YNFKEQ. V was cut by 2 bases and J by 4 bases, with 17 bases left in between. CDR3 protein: CASSQPHQAYSYGYTF. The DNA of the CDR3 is TGTGCCAGCAGCCAACCTCACCAGGCCTACAGCTATGGCTACACCTTC.

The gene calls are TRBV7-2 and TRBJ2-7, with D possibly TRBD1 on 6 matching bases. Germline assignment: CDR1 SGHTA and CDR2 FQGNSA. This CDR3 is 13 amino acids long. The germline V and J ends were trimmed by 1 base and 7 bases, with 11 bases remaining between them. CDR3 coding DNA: TGTGCCAGCAGCTTAGTACAGGGTAAAGAGCAGTACTTC. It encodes CASSLVQGKEQYF.

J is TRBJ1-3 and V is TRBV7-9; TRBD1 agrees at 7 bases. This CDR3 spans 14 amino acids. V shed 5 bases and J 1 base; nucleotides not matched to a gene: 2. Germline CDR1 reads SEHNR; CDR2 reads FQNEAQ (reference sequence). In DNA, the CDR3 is TGTGCCAGCAGCCCGGGACAGTCTGGAAACACCATATATTTT. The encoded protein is CASSPGQSGNTIYF.

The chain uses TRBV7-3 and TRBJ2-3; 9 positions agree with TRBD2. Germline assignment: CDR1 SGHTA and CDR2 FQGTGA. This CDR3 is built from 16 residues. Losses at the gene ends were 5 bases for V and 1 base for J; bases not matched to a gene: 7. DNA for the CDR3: TGTGCCAGCAGCAAAACGGGACTAGCCGGCACAGATACGCAGTATTTT. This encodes CASSKTGLAGTDTQYF.

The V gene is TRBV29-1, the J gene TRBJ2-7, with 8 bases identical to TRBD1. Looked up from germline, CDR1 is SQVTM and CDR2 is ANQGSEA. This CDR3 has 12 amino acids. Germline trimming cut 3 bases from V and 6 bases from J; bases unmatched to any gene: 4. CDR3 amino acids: CSVERQGREQYF. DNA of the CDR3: TGCAGCGTTGAGAGACAGGGGCGCGAGCAGTACTTC.

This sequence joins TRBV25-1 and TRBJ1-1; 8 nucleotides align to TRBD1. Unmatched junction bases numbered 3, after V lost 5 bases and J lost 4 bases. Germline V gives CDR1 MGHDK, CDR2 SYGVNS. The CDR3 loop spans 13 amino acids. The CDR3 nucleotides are TGTGCCAGCAGTCGGACAGGGACCACTGAAGCTTTCTTT. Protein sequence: CASSRTGTTEAFF. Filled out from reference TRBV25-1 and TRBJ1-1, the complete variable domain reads EADIYQTPRYLVIGTGKKITLECSQTMGHDKMYWYQQDPGMELHLIHYSYGVNSTEKGDLSSESTVSRIRTEHFPLTLESARPSHTSQYLCASSRTGTTEAFFGQGTRLTVV.

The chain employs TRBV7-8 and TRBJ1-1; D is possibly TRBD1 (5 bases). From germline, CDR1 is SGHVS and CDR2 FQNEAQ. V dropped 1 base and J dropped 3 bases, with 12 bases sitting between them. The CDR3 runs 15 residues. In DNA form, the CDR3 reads TGTGCCAGCAGCTTAGGGGGGGGAGCGGACACTGAAGCTTTCTTT. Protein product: CASSLGGGADTEAFF.

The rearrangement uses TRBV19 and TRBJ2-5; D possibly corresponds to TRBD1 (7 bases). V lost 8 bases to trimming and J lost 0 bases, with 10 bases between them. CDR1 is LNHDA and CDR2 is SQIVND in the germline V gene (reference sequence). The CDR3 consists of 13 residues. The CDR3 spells CASQGEDQETQYF. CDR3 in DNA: TGTGCCAGTCAGGGGGAGGACCAAGAGACCCAGTACTTC.

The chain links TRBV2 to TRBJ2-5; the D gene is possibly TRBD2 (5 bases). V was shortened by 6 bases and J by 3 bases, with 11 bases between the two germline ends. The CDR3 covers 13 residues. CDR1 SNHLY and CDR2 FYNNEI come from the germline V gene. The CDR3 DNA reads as TGTGCCAGCAGGGGCGGGCAAAAAGAGACCCAGTACTTC. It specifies CASRGGQKETQYF.

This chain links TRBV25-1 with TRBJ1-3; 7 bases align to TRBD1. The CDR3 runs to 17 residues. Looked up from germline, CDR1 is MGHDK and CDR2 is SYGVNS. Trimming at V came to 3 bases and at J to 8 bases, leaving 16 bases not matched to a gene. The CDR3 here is CASSDEDQTGDWDTIYF. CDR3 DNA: TGTGCCAGCAGTGACGAGGATCAAACAGGGGATTGGGACACCATATATTTT.

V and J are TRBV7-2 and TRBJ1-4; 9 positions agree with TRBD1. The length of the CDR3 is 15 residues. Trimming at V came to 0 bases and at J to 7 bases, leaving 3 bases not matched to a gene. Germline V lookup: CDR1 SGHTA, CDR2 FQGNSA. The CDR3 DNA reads TGTGCCAGCAGCTTAGCGGGGACAGGGATTGAAAAACTGTTTTTT. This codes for CASSLAGTGIEKLFF. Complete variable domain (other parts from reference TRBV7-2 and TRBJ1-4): GAGVSQSPSNKVTEKGKDVELRCDPISGHTALYWYRQSLGQGLEFLIYFQGNSAPDKSGLPSDRFSAERTGGSVSTLTIQRTQQEDSAVYLCASSLAGTGIEKLFFGSGTQLSVL.

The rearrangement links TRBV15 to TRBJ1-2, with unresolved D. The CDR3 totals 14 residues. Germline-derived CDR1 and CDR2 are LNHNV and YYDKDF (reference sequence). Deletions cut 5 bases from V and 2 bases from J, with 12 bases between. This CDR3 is CATSLTYLNYGYTF. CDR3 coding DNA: TGTGCCACCAGCTTGACTTATTTAAACTATGGCTACACCTTC.

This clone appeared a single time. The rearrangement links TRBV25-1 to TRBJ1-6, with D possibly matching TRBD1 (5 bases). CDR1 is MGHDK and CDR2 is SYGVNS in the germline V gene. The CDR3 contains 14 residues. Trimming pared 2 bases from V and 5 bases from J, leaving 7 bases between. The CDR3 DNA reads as TGTGCCAGCAGTGAAGGGGCAGATAATTCACCCCTCCACTTT. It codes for CASSEGADNSPLHF.

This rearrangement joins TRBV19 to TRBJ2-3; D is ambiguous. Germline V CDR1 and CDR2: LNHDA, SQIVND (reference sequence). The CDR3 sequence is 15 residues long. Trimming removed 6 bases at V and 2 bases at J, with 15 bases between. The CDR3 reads CASSLQGTTTDTQYF. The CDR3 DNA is TGTGCCAGTAGCCTCCAAGGTACTACCACAGATACGCAGTATTTT.

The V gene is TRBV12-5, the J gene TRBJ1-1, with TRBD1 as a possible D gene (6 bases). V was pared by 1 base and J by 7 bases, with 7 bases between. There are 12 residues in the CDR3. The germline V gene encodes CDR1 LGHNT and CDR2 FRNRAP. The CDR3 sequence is CASGLGTVEAFF. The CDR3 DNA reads TGTGCTAGTGGTTTGGGGACAGTTGAAGCTTTCTTT.

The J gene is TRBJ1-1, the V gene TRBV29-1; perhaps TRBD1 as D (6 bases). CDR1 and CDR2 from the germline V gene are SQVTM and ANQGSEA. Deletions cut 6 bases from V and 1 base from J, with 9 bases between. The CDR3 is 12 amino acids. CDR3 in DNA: TGCAGCGTAGGGACACAGAACACTGAAGCTTTCTTT. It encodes CSVGTQNTEAFF.

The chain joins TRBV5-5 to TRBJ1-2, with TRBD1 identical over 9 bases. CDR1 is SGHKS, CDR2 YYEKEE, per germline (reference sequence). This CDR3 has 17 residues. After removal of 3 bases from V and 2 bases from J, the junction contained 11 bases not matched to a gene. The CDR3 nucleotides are TGTGCCAGCAGCTCCCAACCGGGACAGGGAGCGAACTATGGCTACACCTTC. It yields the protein CASSSQPGQGANYGYTF.

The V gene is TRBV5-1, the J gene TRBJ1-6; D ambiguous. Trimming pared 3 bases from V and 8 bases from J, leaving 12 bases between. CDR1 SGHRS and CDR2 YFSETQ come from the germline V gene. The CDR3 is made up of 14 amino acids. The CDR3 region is CASSYRASDSPLHF. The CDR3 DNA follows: TGCGCCAGCAGCTACCGGGCTAGCGATTCACCCCTCCACTTT.

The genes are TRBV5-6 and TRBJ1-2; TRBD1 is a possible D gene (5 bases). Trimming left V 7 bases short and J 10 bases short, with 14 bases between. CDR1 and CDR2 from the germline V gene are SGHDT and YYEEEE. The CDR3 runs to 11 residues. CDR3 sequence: CASSRGVDYTF. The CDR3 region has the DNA TGTGCCAGCTCCCGGGGGGTAGACTACACCTTC.

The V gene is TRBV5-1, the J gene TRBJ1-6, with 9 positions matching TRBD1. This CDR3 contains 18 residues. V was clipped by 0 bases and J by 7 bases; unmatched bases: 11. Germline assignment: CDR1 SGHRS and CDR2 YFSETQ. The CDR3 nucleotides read TGCGCCAGCAGCTTGGGTATCGGGACAGGGTTTTTGAATTCACCCCTCCACTTT. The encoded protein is CASSLGIGTGFLNSPLHF.

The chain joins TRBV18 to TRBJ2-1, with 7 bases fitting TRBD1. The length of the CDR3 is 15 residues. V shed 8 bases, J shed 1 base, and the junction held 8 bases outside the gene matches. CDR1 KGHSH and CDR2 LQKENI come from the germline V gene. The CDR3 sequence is CASQKDRVSYNEQFF. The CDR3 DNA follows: TGTGCCAGCCAGAAAGACAGGGTTTCCTACAATGAGCAGTTCTTC. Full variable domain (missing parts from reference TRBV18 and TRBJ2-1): NAGVMQNPRHLVRRRGQEARLRCSPMKGHSHVYWYRQLPEEGLKFMVYLQKENIIDESGMPKERFSAEFPKEGPSILRIQQVVRGDSAAYFCASQKDRVSYNEQFFGPGTRLTVL.

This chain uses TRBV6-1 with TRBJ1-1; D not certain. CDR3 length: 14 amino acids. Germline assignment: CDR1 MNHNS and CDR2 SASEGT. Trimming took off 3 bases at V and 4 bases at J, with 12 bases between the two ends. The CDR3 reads CASSDPSTGTEAFF. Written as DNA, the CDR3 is TGTGCCAGCAGTGATCCTTCCACGGGCACTGAAGCTTTCTTT.

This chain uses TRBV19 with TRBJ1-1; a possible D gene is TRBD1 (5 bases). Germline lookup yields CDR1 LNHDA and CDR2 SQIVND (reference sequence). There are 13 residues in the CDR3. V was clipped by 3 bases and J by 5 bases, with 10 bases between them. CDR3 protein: CASSIGAKTEAFF. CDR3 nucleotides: TGTGCCAGTAGTATTGGGGCAAAGACTGAAGCTTTCTTT.